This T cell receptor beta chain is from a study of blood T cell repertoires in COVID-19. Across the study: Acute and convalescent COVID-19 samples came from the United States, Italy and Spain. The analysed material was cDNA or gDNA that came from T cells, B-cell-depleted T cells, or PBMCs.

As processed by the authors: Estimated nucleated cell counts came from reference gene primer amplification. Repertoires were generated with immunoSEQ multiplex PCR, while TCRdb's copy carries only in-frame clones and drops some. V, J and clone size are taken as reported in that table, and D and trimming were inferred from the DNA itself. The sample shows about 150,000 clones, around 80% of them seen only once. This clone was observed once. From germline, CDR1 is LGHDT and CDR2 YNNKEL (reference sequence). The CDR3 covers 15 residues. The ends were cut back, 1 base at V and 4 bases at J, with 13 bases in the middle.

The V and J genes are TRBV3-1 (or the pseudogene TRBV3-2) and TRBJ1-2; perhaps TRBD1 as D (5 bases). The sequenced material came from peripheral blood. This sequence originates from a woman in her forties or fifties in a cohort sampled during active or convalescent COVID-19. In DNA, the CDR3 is TGTGCCAGCAGCCAAGTTCAGGGATTCTTCTATGGCTACACCTTC. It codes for CASSQVQGFFYGYTF.